This T cell receptor beta chain was captured by sequencing in a study of blood T cell repertoires in COVID-19 (TCRdb year 2020). Notes on the research overall: Samples covering the acute and convalescent phases of COVID-19 were provided by collaborators in the United States, Italy and Spain. The prospective study material was composed of cDNA or gDNA derived from T cells, B-cell-depleted T cells, or PBMCs. Subjects who had been exposed to COVID-19, were actively infected with it, or had recovered from it provided the deeply sampled blood TCRbeta repertoires that made up the dataset. Sample metadata almost always included a de-identified subject ID, COVID-19 status, age in years and sex. The repertoires were released in a freely available public database intended as a resource for research on the immune response to SARS-CoV-2. Samples were obtained from the ongoing ImmuneRACE study (first 160 participants) and from 950 to 1,500 subjects provided by 6 global collaborators. HLA class I and class II types, where available, came from metadata supplied by the sample provider rather than from assay-based typing. The study at large found these results: The amount of clinical and demographic metadata varied by source and participant and was provided uncurated.

A second Seattle source provided samples from volunteer blood donors who had recovered from COVID-19. Each collaborating institution followed its own protocols to collect whole blood in K2EDTA tubes. For TCRbeta analysis, collaborators shipped samples as frozen whole blood, isolated PBMCs, or DNA extracted from either of those sample types. About this clone: Its antigen is still unknown. Within one base of it there is no much larger clone, and no base qualities were kept.

Clipping removes 6 bases from V and 6 bases from J, with 10 as the unmatched junction base count. The germline V gene yields MDHEN for CDR1 and SYDVKM for CDR2. Measured from the cysteine to the phenylalanine, the CDR3 is 15 residues long. Just CDR3 DNA is preserved here, 45 bases in frame from base 1. The immunoSEQ Assay, a bias-controlled multiplex PCR, was used to amplify TCRbeta CDR3 regions from genomic DNA. The study's own analysis went as follows. Within the assay, amplification of reference gene primers was used to estimate how many nucleated cells each sample contained. To quantify the absolute abundance of each unique TCRbeta CDR3 rearrangement, sequence reads were collapsed and filtered. For each sample, productive Simpson clonality was calculated as the square root of Simpson's diversity index across productive rearrangements. TCRdb took over this immuneACCESS table, retaining in-frame rearrangements with V and J assigned. Such tables are incomplete; in checked studies, under half of the missing clones stem from an unresolved V gene, and the remainder is unexplained. The DNA gave D and trimming, while V, J and clone size come from that table. For this sample the table gives some 300,000 clones, of which approximately 88% were detected only once. Roughly 6.9% of the sample belongs to the ten largest clones.

The receptor comes from a woman aged 30 to 39 who had recovered from COVID-19. This chain joins TRBV28 to TRBJ1-2, with 10 bases in between that match TRBD1. The specimen was peripheral blood. The CDR3 region: CASRYPGQGENGYTF. The DNA reads as follows: TGTGCCAGCAGATACCCCGGACAGGGGGAAAATGGCTACACCTTC.